This entry is about one T cell receptor beta chain. Germline V gene sequence: CDR1 KGHSH, CDR2 LQKENI. The ends lost 5 bases at V and 4 bases at J; junction bases unmatched: 13. The CDR3 length is 16 residues. This sample was included in a study of cytomegalovirus exposure and HLA in healthy donors. The PCR made use of 60 Vbeta and 13 Jbeta primers. Assay: immunoSEQ multiplex PCR; the TCRdb copy retains only in-frame clones and omits some. This sample has roughly 120,000 clones, with 79% found just once. The chain couples TRBV18 to TRBJ2-7; 8 bases agree with TRBD1. This clonotype was obtained from a man younger than 35 in good health and CMV-seronegative. The sequencing input was PBMCs. The CDR3 bases are TGTGCCAGCTCAACGACAGGGGTCGGGGTCGGGTACGAGCAGTACTTC. Protein: CASSTTGVGVGYEQYF.